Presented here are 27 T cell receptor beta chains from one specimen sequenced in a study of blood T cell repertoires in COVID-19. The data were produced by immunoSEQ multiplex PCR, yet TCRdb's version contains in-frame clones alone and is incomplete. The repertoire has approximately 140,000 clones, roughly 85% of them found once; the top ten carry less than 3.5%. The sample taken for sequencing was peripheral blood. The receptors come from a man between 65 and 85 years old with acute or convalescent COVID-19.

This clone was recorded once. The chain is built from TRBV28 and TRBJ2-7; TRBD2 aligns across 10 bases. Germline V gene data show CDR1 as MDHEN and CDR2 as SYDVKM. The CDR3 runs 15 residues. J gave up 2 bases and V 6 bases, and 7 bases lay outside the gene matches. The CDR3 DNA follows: TGTGCCAGCAGCCTACCCCTAGCGGGAGCCTACGAGCAGTACTTC. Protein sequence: CASSLPLAGAYEQYF.

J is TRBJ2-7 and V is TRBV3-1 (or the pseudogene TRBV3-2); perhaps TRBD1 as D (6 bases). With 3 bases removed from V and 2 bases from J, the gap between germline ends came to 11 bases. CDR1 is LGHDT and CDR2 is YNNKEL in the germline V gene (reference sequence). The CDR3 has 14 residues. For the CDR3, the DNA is TGTGCCAGCAGCCATTCCGGGACACCCTACGAGCAGTACTTC. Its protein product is CASSHSGTPYEQYF.

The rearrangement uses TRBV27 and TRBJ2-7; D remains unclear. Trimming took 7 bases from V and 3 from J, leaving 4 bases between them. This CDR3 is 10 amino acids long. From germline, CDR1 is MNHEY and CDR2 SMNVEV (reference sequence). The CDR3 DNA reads TGTGCCAGCATCCTCTACGAGCAGTACTTC. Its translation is CASILYEQYF.

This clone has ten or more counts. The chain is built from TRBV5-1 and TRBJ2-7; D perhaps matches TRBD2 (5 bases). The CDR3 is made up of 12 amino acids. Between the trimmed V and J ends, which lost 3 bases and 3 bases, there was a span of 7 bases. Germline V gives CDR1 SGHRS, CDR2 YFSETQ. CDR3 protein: CASSSGFYEQYF. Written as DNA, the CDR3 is TGCGCCAGCAGCTCGGGGTTCTACGAGCAGTACTTC.

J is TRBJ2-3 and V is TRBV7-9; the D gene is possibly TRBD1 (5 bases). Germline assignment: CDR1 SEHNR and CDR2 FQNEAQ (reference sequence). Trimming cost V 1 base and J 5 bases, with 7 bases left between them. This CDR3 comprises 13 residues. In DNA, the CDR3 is TGTGCCAGCAGCTTAGTTCAGGGAGATACGCAGTATTTT. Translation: CASSLVQGDTQYF.

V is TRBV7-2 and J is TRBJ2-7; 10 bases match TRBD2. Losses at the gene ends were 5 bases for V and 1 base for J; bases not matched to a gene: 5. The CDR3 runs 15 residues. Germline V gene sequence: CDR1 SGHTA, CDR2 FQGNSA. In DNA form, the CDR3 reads TGTGCCAGCAGCCCTACTAGCGGGGTTTCCTACGAGCAGTACTTC. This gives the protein CASSPTSGVSYEQYF. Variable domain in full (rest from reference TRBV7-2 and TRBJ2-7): GAGVSQSPSNKVTEKGKDVELRCDPISGHTALYWYRQSLGQGLEFLIYFQGNSAPDKSGLPSDRFSAERTGGSVSTLTIQRTQQEDSAVYLCASSPTSGVSYEQYFGPGTRLTVT.

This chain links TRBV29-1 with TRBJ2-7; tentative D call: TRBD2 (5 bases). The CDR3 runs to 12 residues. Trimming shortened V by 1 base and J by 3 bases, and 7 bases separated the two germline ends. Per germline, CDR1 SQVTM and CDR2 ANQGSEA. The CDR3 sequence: CSVEAGSYEQYF. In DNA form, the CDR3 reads TGCAGCGTTGAAGCGGGGAGCTACGAGCAGTACTTC.

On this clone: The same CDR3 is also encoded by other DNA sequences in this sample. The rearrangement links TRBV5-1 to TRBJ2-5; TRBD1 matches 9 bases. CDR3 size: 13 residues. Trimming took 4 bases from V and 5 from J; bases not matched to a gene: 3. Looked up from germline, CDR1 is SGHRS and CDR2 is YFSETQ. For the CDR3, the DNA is TGCGCCAGCAGCGCCGGGACAGGGGAGACCCAGTACTTC. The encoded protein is CASSAGTGETQYF.

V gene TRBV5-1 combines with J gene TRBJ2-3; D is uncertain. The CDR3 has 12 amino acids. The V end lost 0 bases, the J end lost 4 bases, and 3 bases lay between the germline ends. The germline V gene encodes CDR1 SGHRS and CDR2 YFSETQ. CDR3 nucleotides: TGCGCCAGCAGCTTGGCCGCAGATACGCAGTATTTT. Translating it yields CASSLAADTQYF.

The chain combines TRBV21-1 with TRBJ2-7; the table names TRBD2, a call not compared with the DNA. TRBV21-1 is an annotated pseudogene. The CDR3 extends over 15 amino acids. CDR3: CASISPHEVYHEQYF. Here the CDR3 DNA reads TGTGCCAGCATTTCTCCCCACGAAGTCTACCACGAGCAGTACTTC.

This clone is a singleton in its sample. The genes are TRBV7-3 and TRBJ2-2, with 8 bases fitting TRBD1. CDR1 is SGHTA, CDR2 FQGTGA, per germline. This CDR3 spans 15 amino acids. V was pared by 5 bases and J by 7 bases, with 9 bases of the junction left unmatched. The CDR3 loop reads CASSPRRGRGGELFF. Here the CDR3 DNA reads TGTGCCAGCAGCCCCCGCAGGGGGCGTGGCGGGGAGCTGTTTTTT.

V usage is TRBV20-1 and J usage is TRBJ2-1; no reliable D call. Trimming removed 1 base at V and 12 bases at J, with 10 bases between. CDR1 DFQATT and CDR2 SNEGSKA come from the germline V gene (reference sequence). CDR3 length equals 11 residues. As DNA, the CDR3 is TGCAGTGCTAGAGTCTGGGCCGGGCAGTTCTTC. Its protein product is CSARVWAGQFF.

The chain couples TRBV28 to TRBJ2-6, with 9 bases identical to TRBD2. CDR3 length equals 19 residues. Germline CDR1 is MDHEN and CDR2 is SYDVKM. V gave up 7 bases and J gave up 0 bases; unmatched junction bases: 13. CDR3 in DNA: TGTGCCAGCAACCCAACAGGCCTAGCGGGAATCTCTGGGGCCAACGTCCTGACTTTC. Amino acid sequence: CASNPTGLAGISGANVLTF.

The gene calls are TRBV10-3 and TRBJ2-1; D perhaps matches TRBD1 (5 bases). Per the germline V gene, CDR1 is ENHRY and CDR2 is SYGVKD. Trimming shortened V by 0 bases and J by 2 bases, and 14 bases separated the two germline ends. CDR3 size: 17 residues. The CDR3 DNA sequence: TGTGCCATCAGTGAGTCGACCAGGGTCCACACCTACAATGAGCAGTTCTTC. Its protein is CAISESTRVHTYNEQFF.

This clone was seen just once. The CDR3 reads CASSIPTGVSARDGYTF. In DNA form, the CDR3 reads TGTGCCAGTAGTATCCCGACAGGGGTCTCCGCCCGAGATGGCTACACCTTC. The chain links TRBV19 to TRBJ1-2, with 8 positions matching TRBD1. The junction had 15 bases not matched to a gene; V was cut back by 3 bases and J by 6 bases. CDR3 length: 17 amino acids. Germline values: CDR1 LNHDA, CDR2 SQIVND (reference sequence).

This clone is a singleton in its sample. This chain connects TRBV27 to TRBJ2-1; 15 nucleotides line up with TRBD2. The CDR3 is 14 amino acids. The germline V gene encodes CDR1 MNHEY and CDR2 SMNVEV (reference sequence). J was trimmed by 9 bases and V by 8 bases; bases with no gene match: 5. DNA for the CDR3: TGTGCCAGCCAAGGGACTAGCGGGGGGTTTGAGCAGTTCTTC. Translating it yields CASQGTSGGFEQFF.

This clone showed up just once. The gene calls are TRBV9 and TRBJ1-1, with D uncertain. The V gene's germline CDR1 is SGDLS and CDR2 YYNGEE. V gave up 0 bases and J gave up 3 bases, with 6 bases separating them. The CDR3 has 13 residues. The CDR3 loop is CASSVAGYTEAFF. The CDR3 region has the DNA TGTGCCAGCAGCGTAGCCGGGTACACTGAAGCTTTCTTT.

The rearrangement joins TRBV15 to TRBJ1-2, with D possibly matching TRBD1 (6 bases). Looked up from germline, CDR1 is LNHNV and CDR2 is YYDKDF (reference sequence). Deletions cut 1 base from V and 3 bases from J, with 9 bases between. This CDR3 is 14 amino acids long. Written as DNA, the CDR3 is TGTGCCACCAGCAGAGCCCCAGGGGACTATGGCTACACCTTC. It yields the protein CATSRAPGDYGYTF.

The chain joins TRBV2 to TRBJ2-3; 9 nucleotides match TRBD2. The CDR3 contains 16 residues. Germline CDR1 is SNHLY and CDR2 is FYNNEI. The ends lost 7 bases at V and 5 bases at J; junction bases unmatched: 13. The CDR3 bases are TGTGCCAGCAATAAGGCTAGCGGGAACAGCGGAGATACGCAGTATTTT. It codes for CASNKASGNSGDTQYF.

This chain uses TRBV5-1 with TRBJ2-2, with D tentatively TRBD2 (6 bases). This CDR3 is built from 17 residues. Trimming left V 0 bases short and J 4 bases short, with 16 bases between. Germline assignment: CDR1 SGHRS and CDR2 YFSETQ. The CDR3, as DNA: TGCGCCAGCAGCTTGGTTAGCGGAGCTGCGGGCACCGGGGAGCTGTTTTTT. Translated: CASSLVSGAAGTGELFF.

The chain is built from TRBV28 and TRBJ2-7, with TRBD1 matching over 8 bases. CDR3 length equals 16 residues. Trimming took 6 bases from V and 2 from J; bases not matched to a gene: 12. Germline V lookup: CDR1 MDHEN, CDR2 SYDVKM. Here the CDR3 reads CASRAGTGGGTYEQYF. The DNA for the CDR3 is TGTGCCAGCAGGGCCGGGACAGGAGGGGGGACCTACGAGCAGTACTTC.

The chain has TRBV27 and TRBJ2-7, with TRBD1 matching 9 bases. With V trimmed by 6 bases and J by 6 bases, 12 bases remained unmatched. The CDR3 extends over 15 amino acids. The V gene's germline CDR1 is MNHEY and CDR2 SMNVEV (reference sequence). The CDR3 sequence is CASRNHRDRVGEQYF. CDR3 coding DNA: TGTGCCAGCAGGAACCACCGGGACAGGGTCGGCGAGCAGTACTTC.

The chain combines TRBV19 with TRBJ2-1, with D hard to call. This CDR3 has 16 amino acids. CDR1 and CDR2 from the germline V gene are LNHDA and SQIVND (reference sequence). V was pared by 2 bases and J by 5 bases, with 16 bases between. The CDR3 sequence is CASSITTLRPDNEQFF. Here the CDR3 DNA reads TGTGCCAGTAGTATAACGACTCTGAGGCCGGACAATGAGCAGTTCTTC. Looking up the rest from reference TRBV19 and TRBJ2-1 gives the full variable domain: DGGITQSPKYLFRKEGQNVTLSCEQNLNHDAMYWYRQDPGQGLRLIYYSQIVNDFQKGDIAEGYSVSREKKESFPLTVTSAQKNPTAFYLCASSITTLRPDNEQFFGPGTRLTVL.

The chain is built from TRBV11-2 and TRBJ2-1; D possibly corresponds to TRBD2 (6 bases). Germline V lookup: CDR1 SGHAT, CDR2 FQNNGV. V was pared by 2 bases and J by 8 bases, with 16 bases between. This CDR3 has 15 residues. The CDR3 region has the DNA TGTGCCAGCAGCTTAAACCCGGGACTGGGGGATGAGCAGTTCTTC. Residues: CASSLNPGLGDEQFF. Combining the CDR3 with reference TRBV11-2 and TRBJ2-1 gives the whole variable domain EAGVAQSPRYKIIEKRQSVAFWCNPISGHATLYWYQQILGQGPKLLIQFQNNGVVDDSQLPKDRFSAERLKGVDSTLKIQPAKLEDSAVYLCASSLNPGLGDEQFFGPGTRLTVL.

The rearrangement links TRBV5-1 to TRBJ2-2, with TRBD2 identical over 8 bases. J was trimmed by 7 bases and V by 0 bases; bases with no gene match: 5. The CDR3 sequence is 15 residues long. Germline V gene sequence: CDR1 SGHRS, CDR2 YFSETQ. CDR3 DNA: TGCGCCAGCAGCTTGGATCTAGCGGGTGGCGGGGAGCTGTTTTTT. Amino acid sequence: CASSLDLAGGGELFF. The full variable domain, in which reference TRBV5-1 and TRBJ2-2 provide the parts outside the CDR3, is KAGVTQTPRYLIKTRGQQVTLSCSPISGHRSVSWYQQTPGQGLQFLFEYFSETQRNKGNFPGRFSGRQFSNSRSEMNVSTLELGDSALYLCASSLDLAGGGELFFGEGSRLTVL.

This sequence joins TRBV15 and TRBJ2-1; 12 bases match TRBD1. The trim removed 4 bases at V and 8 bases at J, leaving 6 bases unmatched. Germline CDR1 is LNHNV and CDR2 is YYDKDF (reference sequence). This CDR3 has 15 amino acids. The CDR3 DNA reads TGTGCCACCAGCAACCGGGACAGGGGGCTTCATGAGCAGTTCTTC. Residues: CATSNRDRGLHEQFF.

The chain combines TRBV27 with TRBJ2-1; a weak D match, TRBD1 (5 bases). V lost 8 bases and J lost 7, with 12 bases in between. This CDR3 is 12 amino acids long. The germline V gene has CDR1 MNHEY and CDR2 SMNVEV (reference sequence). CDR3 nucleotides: TGTGCCAGCTCAGGGCGGATAAATGAGCAGTTCTTC. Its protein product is CASSGRINEQFF.